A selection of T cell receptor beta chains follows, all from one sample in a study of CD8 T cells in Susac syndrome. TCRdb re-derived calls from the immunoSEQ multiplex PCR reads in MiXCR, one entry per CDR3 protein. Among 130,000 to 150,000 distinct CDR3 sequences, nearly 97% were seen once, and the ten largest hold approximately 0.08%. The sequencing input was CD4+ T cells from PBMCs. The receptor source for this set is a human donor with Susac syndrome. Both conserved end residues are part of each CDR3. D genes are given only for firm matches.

CASSYEGKTEAFF | - | TRBV6-6 | 13
CASSVERGREETQYF | - | TRBV9 | 15
CSATGPDTQQPQHF | - | TRBV20-1 | 14
CASSLRGGQGAHGYTF | TRBD1 | TRBV7-3 | 16
CASSPQGLAGNEQFF | TRBD2 | TRBV11-1 | 15
CASSLDPGLARDTQYF | TRBD2 | TRBV11-2 | 16
CASSLDRGGTETQYF | TRBD2 | TRBV7-2 | 15
CASSEGEPTETQYF | - | TRBV5-1 | 14
CASSIRDSGQGYEQYF | - | TRBV18 | 16
CASSLEGTSFAGELFF | TRBD2 | TRBV5-1 | 16
CSARDRASGGTSYNEQFF | TRBD2 | TRBV20-1 | 18
CASSDRYRGNYGYTF | TRBD1 | TRBV6-5 | 15
CASSQDLGVRGYTF | - | TRBV14 | 14
CASSDEGQGSYGYTF | TRBD1 | TRBV5-1 | 15
CASSLIQFLGEHLSTEAFF | - | TRBV11-2 | 19
CASSHPGRGIGADTQYF | - | TRBV4-1 | 17
CASSFGPGNEQFF | - | TRBV5-1 | 13
CSTIRTAVYEQYF | - | TRBV20-1 | 13
CSVETGTLEAFF | - | TRBV29-1 | 12
CASRAPNEQFF | - | TRBV7-9 | 11
CASSHNRRENEQFF | - | TRBV4-2 | 14
CSVDVAGGSSYNEQFF | TRBD2 | TRBV29-1 | 16
CASSSDVLSGNTIYF | - | TRBV5-5 | 15
CASSPMDGRIRTPLHF | - | TRBV18 | 16